These T cell receptor beta chains were read from a single sample in a study of blood T cells in healthy people across ages. A single record per CDR3 protein comes from TCRdb applying MiXCR to the 5' RACE reads. The table shows about 1,500,000 distinct CDR3 sequences, with roughly 40% occurring only once. The specimen was blood. The source of these receptors is a woman in her late teens or twenties in good health. Both conserved end residues are part of each CDR3. The order of the fields is clone size, D gene, J gene, V gene, CDR3 protein, CDR3 DNA. A D gene is named only where the DNA matches it firmly. The size of a clone is reported for some rows only, either as once, few or many, or as a class for expanded clones.

few	-	TRBJ2-1	TRBV7-3	CASSPRQNYNEQFF	TGTGCCAGCAGTCCAAGACAAAACTACAATGAGCAGTTCTTC
few	-	TRBJ2-5	TRBV4-1	CASSQVAADQETQYF	TGCGCCAGCAGCCAAGTCGCAGCGGACCAAGAGACCCAGTACTTC
-	-	TRBJ2-7	TRBV11-2	CASSAGGLRYEQYF	TGTGCCAGCAGCGCAGGGGGACTTCGCTACGAGCAGTACTTC
once	-	TRBJ2-3	TRBV5-1	CASSSEGASSDTQYF	TGCGCCAGCAGCTCGGAAGGGGCTAGTTCAGATACGCAGTATTTT
-	-	TRBJ1-2	TRBV25-1	CASSEWDSSAWRGYTF	TGTGCCAGCAGTGAATGGGATAGTTCGGCCTGGAGGGGCTACACCTTC
-	TRBD2	TRBJ2-7	TRBV27	CASTIAGEQYF	TGTGCCAGCACAATAGCGGGCGAGCAGTACTTC
-	-	TRBJ1-2	TRBV7-2	CASSSYPPDYGYTF	TGTGCCAGCAGTTCGTATCCCCCTGACTATGGCTACACCTTC
few	TRBD1	TRBJ2-7	TRBV7-2	CASSLATGSQGEQYF	TGTGCCAGCAGCTTAGCGACAGGGTCGCAGGGTGAGCAGTACTTC
few	-	TRBJ2-1	TRBV25-1	CASGDRDKPYNEQFF	TGTGCCAGCGGAGACCGGGACAAGCCCTACAATGAGCAGTTCTTC
-	-	TRBJ2-7	TRBV6-5	CASSYPDREGNYVQYF	TGTGCCAGCAGTTACCCTGACAGGGAGGGAAACTACGTGCAGTACTTC
-	-	TRBJ2-5	TRBV4-1	CASSQLAYQETQYF	TGCGCCAGCAGCCAGTTGGCGTACCAAGAGACCCAGTACTTC
few	TRBD1	TRBJ1-1	TRBV10-3	CAIAPQGNPEAFF	TGTGCCATCGCACCACAGGGGAACCCTGAAGCTTTCTTT
-	TRBD2	TRBJ2-7	TRBV6-2/TRBV6-3	CASSTSGGVSYEQYF	TGTGCCAGCAGCACCAGCGGGGGAGTCTCCTACGAGCAGTACTTC
-	TRBD2	TRBJ2-7	TRBV10-2	CASSESTGRSYEQYF	TGCGCCAGCAGTGAGTCGACCGGGAGGTCCTACGAGCAGTACTTC
few	-	TRBJ2-7	TRBV4-1	CASSPTRTPSYEQYF	TGCGCCAGCAGTCCGACCCGGACTCCCTCCTACGAGCAGTACTTC
-	-	TRBJ2-3	TRBV12-3/TRBV12-4	CASSFFGGTDAQYF	TGTGCCAGCAGTTTTTTTGGGGGCACAGATGCGCAGTATTTT
few	-	TRBJ1-5	TRBV4-1	CASSQREGQPQHF	TGCGCCAGCAGCCAGCGCGAGGGTCAGCCCCAGCATTTT
few	TRBD1	TRBJ2-7	TRBV27	CASRNRDRSYEQYF	TGTGCCAGCAGGAACCGGGACAGGTCCTACGAGCAGTACTTC
-	-	TRBJ2-1	TRBV24-1	CAVGGALSDEQFF	TGTGCCGTAGGGGGAGCCTTAAGCGATGAGCAGTTCTTC
-	-	TRBJ1-1	TRBV7-9	CASSRGQAGKTEAFF	TGTGCCAGCAGCCGGGGCCAGGCAGGGAAAACTGAAGCTTTCTTT
-	TRBD1	TRBJ1-2	TRBV6-5	CASSYLGQGANYGYTF	TGTGCCAGCAGTTACCTCGGACAGGGGGCTAACTATGGCTACACCTTC
many	TRBD1	TRBJ2-5	TRBV27	CASSLRWATGSALETQYF	TGTGCCAGCAGTTTGCGATGGGCGACAGGGTCGGCTTTAGAGACCCAGTACTTC
few	-	TRBJ2-7	TRBV20-1	CSASGIDYEQYF	TGCAGTGCTAGCGGAATCGACTACGAGCAGTACTTC
few	-	TRBJ1-5	TRBV2	CASSEGQMNQPQHF	TGTGCCAGCAGTGAAGGACAGATGAATCAGCCCCAGCATTTT
-	-	TRBJ2-7	TRBV30	CAWTPARENYEQYF	TGTGCCTGGACCCCGGCCAGGGAGAACTACGAGCAGTACTTC
-	-	TRBJ2-1	TRBV27	CASSLTAGTNNEQFF	TGTGCCAGCAGTTTGACGGCCGGGACAAACAATGAGCAGTTCTTC
-	-	TRBJ2-7	TRBV11-2	CASSLEVRGYEQYF	TGTGCCAGCAGCTTAGAGGTACGGGGCTACGAGCAGTACTTC
-	TRBD1	TRBJ1-2	TRBV2	CARKQPGQDVYGYTF	TGTGCCAGAAAACAACCGGGACAGGACGTCTATGGCTACACCTTC
-	-	TRBJ2-5	TRBV6-6	CASSYDSNYQETQYF	TGTGCCAGCAGTTACGACAGCAACTACCAAGAGACCCAGTACTTC
-	TRBD1	TRBJ1-5	TRBV12-3/TRBV12-4	CASALTGFGEPQHF	TGCGCCAGCGCATTGACAGGGTTTGGGGAGCCCCAGCATTTT
few	-	TRBJ1-2	TRBV13	CASNSNSKRRENYGYTF	TGTGCCAGCAACTCGAATTCCAAGCGGAGGGAAAACTATGGCTACACCTTC
-	TRBD2	TRBJ2-1	TRBV6-1	CASSERLAGGHEQFF	TGTGCCAGCAGTGAAAGGTTAGCGGGGGGGCATGAGCAGTTCTTC
-	TRBD2	TRBJ2-2	TRBV7-2	CASSLDMGGVSGELFF	TGTGCCAGCAGCTTAGATATGGGAGGGGTTTCCGGGGAGCTGTTTTTT